This T cell receptor (beta chain) emerged from a study of siplizumab effects on memory and regulatory T cells. The CDR3 sequence is 16 residues long. CDR1 is SGHNT and CDR2 is YYREEE in the germline V gene (reference sequence). Trimming shortened V by 0 bases and J by 0 bases, and 11 bases separated the two germline ends. Sequencing was performed with immunoSEQ multiplex PCR; in TCRdb, only in-frame clones are kept and a portion is missing. Among more than 85,000 clones, around 93% were seen once, and the ten largest hold around 0.32%. The chain combines TRBV5-4 with TRBJ2-3; D might be TRBD2 (6 bases). The sample was CD4+ T cells sorted from blood. The receptor comes from a human donor in good health. The CDR3 DNA reads as TGTGCCAGCAGCTTGGGCGAGCGGGCTAGCACAGATACGCAGTATTTT. This sequence encodes CASSLGERASTDTQYF.